Below, 4 T cell receptor beta chains from the same sample are listed, as sequenced in a study of T cell repertoires in cytomegalovirus infection. MiXCR, run by TCRdb on the reads, gives a single entry per CDR3 protein. The table has roughly 800,000 distinct CDR3 sequences, 25% to 30% seen once. Their recognized antigens are unknown. Sample: cultured CD8+ T cells from PBMCs, taken from culture after CMV antigen stimulation. The receptors stem from a human donor in good health (CMV status not recorded). Some clones in this sample may be carry-over from other donors' samples.

CDR3 sequence reads: CASSLGHGPSYEQYV. The CDR3 nucleotides read TGTGCCAGCAGTTTAGGGCACGGACCCTCCTACGAGCAGTACGTC. This sequence joins TRBV27 and TRBJ2-7; no firm D call. From germline, CDR1 is MNHEY and CDR2 SMNVEV (reference sequence). Trimming removed 2 bases from V and 0 bases from J, with 11 bases in between. This CDR3 has 15 amino acids.

In its sample, this clonotype was seen many times. The chain employs TRBV7-2 and TRBJ2-3; the D gene is possibly TRBD2 (6 bases). Germline CDR1 SGHTA, CDR2 FQGNSA. Trimming left V 5 bases short and J 6 bases short, with 18 bases between. The CDR3 is 15 residues long. In DNA, the CDR3 is TGTGCCAGCAGCCGCGGGGACCCCCAGCATGATACGCAGTATTTT. As protein: CASSRGDPQHDTQYF.

The J gene is TRBJ2-5, the V gene TRBV12-3 or TRBV12-4; 7 bases match TRBD2. CDR3 length: 13 residues. The J segment lost 1 base and the V segment lost 8 bases, leaving 4 bases of the junction unmatched. Written as DNA, the CDR3 is TGTGCCAGCTTAAAGCGGGGCCAAGAGACCCAGTACTTC. Amino acid sequence: CASLKRGQETQYF.

This clonotype occurred a few times. The chain links TRBV7-9 to TRBJ1-3; 8 nucleotides agree with TRBD1. The CDR3 has 14 amino acids. The germline V gene encodes CDR1 SEHNR and CDR2 FQNEAQ (reference sequence). J gave up 6 bases and V 10 bases, and 11 bases lay outside the gene matches. The CDR3 DNA reads as TGTGCCATCTTTGGACAGGGTTATGAAAACACCATATATTTT. It encodes CAIFGQGYENTIYF.